The 24 T cell receptor beta chains below come from one sample, sequenced in a study of cytotoxic CD8 clonotypes in ibrutinib-treated CLL (dated by TCRdb to the early 2020s). Library preparation used the immunoSEQ multiplex PCR assay. What TCRdb holds here is the immuneACCESS table cut down to in-frame rearrangements. Part of the clones is not present; checked against another copy, under half of the missing clones reflect an unresolved V gene, and the others are unexplained. The sample data list about 69,000 clones, and 75% to 85% of these were observed just once. The top ten clones comprise less than 9% of the sample. Read against the paper, the sample's time point label means: progressive disease on ibrutinib. Sequenced here: PBMCs, sampled at disease progression, from a patient treated with ibrutinib. The receptors shown here come from a human donor with chronic lymphocytic leukemia.

The chain carries TRBV6-5 and TRBJ1-2; D gene unclear. The germline gives CDR1 MNHEY, CDR2 SVGAGI. V lost 5 bases to trimming and J lost 8 bases, with 15 bases between them. This CDR3 is built from 13 residues. The DNA of the CDR3 is TGTGCCAGCAGTCCCTGGGAGGGCCAAGGCTACACCTTC. The encoded protein is CASSPWEGQGYTF.

V gene TRBV6-1 combines with J gene TRBJ1-1; TRBD1 aligns across 9 bases. Germline CDR1 is MNHNS and CDR2 is SASEGT. V gave up 4 bases and J gave up 7 bases; unmatched junction bases: 16. The CDR3 spans 17 residues. The CDR3, as DNA: TGTGCCAGCAGTGGGGGAGGTGGGACAGGGTATGGCGGTGAAGCTTTCTTT. It translates to CASSGGGGTGYGGEAFF.

The J gene is TRBJ2-7, the V gene TRBV2; D is unresolved. V was clipped by 10 bases and J by 1 base, with 17 bases between them. The CDR3 is 14 amino acids. Germline V lookup: CDR1 SNHLY, CDR2 FYNNEI. CDR3 sequence reads: CATQEVEQSYEQYF. The CDR3 DNA follows: TGTGCCACCCAAGAAGTGGAGCAATCCTACGAGCAGTACTTC.

The chain is built from TRBV5-1 and TRBJ2-5, with 11 bases identical to TRBD2. The CDR3 covers 14 residues. After removal of 7 bases from V and 5 bases from J, the junction contained 7 bases not matched to a gene. Germline CDR1 and CDR2: SGHRS and YFSETQ. CDR3 sequence (DNA): TGCGCCAGCCGACTAGCGGGAAGGTGGGAGACCCAGTACTTC. Translating it yields CASRLAGRWETQYF.

Here the CDR3 reads CAGQEDTIYEQYF. The CDR3 bases are TGTGCCGGCCAAGAGGACACGATCTACGAGCAGTACTTC. The J gene is TRBJ2-7, the V gene TRBV2; D might be TRBD1 (5 bases). Trimming took off 11 bases at V and 3 bases at J, with 17 bases between the two ends. Per germline, CDR1 SNHLY and CDR2 FYNNEI. The CDR3 loop spans 13 amino acids.

The rearrangement uses TRBV14 and TRBJ2-5; TRBD2 is a possible D gene (5 bases). The CDR3 totals 15 residues. Germline V gene data show CDR1 as SGHDN and CDR2 as FVKESK. Trimming stripped 4 bases from V and 5 bases from J, with 17 bases between. CDR3 in amino acids: CASSPFPGVLETQYF. CDR3 nucleotide sequence: TGTGCCAGCAGCCCGTTCCCCGGGGTATTGGAGACCCAGTACTTC.

The CDR3 DNA reads as TGTGCCAGCAGCCGCAACAGCGGGGTAGAGACCCAGTACTTC. Translating it yields CASSRNSGVETQYF. This sequence joins TRBV7-2 and TRBJ2-5; 7 nucleotides agree with TRBD2. Germline V lookup: CDR1 SGHTA, CDR2 FQGNSA. The junction had 7 bases not matched to a gene; V was cut back by 5 bases and J by 4 bases. The CDR3 extends over 14 amino acids.

V and J are TRBV7-2 and TRBJ1-3, with 9 bases identical to TRBD1. Unmatched junction bases numbered 3, after V lost 1 base and J lost 2 bases. The CDR3 totals 16 residues. Germline V CDR1 and CDR2: SGHTA, FQGNSA. The CDR3 protein is CASSLEGTGPGNTIYF. DNA for the CDR3: TGTGCCAGCAGCTTAGAAGGGACAGGGCCTGGAAACACCATATATTTT.

The chain has TRBV27 and TRBJ1-1; the D is unclear. Per germline, CDR1 MNHEY and CDR2 SMNVEV (reference sequence). The V and J ends lost 2 bases and 2 bases respectively, with 6 bases between them. The CDR3 extends over 13 amino acids. The CDR3 is CASSLKENTEAFF. The CDR3 coding sequence is TGTGCCAGCAGTTTAAAGGAAAACACTGAAGCTTTCTTT.

The chain has TRBV7-3 and TRBJ2-5, with D possibly being TRBD2 (5 bases). V lost 2 bases to trimming and J lost 9 bases, with 16 bases between them. This CDR3 contains 14 residues. Germline values: CDR1 SGHTA, CDR2 FQGTGA. CDR3 loop: CASSLSTARGPQYF. As DNA, the CDR3 is TGTGCCAGCAGCTTATCCACCGCCCGAGGGCCCCAGTACTTC.

The CDR3 sequence is CASSPNLAGETQYF. CDR3 DNA sequence: TGTGCCAGCTCACCAAACCTAGCTGGGGAGACCCAGTACTTC. The chain employs TRBV18 and TRBJ2-5; a possible D gene is TRBD2 (5 bases). CDR3 size: 14 residues. Trimming shortened V by 2 bases and J by 5 bases, and 12 bases separated the two germline ends. Germline CDR1 reads KGHSH; CDR2 reads LQKENI. The whole variable domain, remainder taken from reference TRBV18 and TRBJ2-5, is NAGVMQNPRHLVRRRGQEARLRCSPMKGHSHVYWYRQLPEEGLKFMVYLQKENIIDESGMPKERFSAEFPKEGPSILRIQQVVRGDSAAYFCASSPNLAGETQYFGPGTRLLVL.

This sequence joins TRBV29-1 and TRBJ1-1, with no clear D. The V end was cut by 1 base, the J end by 1 base, with 16 bases between. Germline CDR1 and CDR2: SQVTM and ANQGSEA. This CDR3 comprises 16 residues. The CDR3 is CSVEVPRQVRNTEAFF. The CDR3 DNA reads TGCAGCGTTGAAGTCCCGAGACAAGTCCGGAACACTGAAGCTTTCTTT.

The chain carries TRBV6-9 and TRBJ1-3; D is unclear. This CDR3 is built from 12 residues. The ends were cut back, 2 bases at V and 7 bases at J, with 6 bases in the middle. Germline V gene lookup returns CDR1 MNHGY and CDR2 SVAAGI. The CDR3 DNA reads as TGTGCCAGCAGTTATATTGTTAACACCATATATTTT. This gives the protein CASSYIVNTIYF.

The V call is TRBV28, the J call TRBJ1-5; D is ambiguous. Trimming cost V 6 bases and J 0 bases, with 21 bases left between them. Germline V CDR1 and CDR2: MDHEN, SYDVKM. The CDR3 runs 18 residues. Written as DNA, the CDR3 is TGTGCCAGCAGCTCTCTCCCGTCGCGACCATTTAGCAATCAGCCCCAGCATTTT. Its protein product is CASSSLPSRPFSNQPQHF.

The chain recombines TRBV11-2 with TRBJ2-1; maybe TRBD1 (6 bases). The CDR3 consists of 14 residues. Germline CDR1 reads SGHAT; CDR2 reads FQNNGV. The ends were cut back, 10 bases at V and 0 bases at J, with 13 bases in the middle. This chain's CDR3 is CATQQGGSYNEQFF. CDR3 DNA: TGTGCCACGCAACAGGGCGGCTCCTACAATGAGCAGTTCTTC.

The gene calls are TRBV4-2 and TRBJ2-3, with TRBD2 matching 10 bases. The CDR3 has 17 residues. CDR1 is LGHNA, CDR2 YNFKEQ, per germline. V shed 4 bases, J shed 5 bases, and the junction held 12 bases outside the gene matches. CDR3 amino acids: CASSLREAGGPGDTQYF. Here the CDR3 DNA reads TGTGCCAGCAGCCTCAGAGAAGCGGGAGGGCCGGGAGATACGCAGTATTTT.

This chain joins TRBV4-2 and TRBJ1-3; tentative D call: TRBD1 (5 bases). V was trimmed by 4 bases and J by 2 bases, leaving 15 bases between them. In germline, CDR1 is LGHNA, CDR2 YNFKEQ. The CDR3 is 16 residues long. The CDR3 DNA follows: TGTGCCAGCAGCCTCAACCCCGGGACCGCTGGAAACACCATATATTTT. This sequence encodes CASSLNPGTAGNTIYF.

The chain couples TRBV6-5 to TRBJ1-3; D uncertain. Germline-derived CDR1 and CDR2 are MNHEY and SVGAGI. This CDR3 is 14 amino acids long. Trimming pared 4 bases from V and 2 bases from J, leaving 9 bases between. The CDR3 nucleotides read TGTGCCAGCAGTTCGCGGGCGACTGGAAACACCATATATTTT. Translation gives CASSSRATGNTIYF.

This sequence joins TRBV5-5 and TRBJ2-2; D remains ambiguous. Germline lookup yields CDR1 SGHKS and CDR2 YYEKEE (reference sequence). The ends were cut back, 3 bases at V and 1 base at J, with 10 bases in the middle. There are 15 residues in the CDR3. The CDR3: CASSSVRKNTGELFF. Here the CDR3 DNA reads TGTGCCAGCAGCTCGGTACGGAAGAACACCGGGGAGCTGTTTTTT.

This chain joins TRBV7-9 and TRBJ1-6; 9 nucleotides align to TRBD1. Trimming took 2 bases from V and 9 from J; bases not matched to a gene: 5. Germline V lookup: CDR1 SEHNR, CDR2 FQNEAQ (reference sequence). The CDR3 covers 15 residues. CDR3 nucleotide sequence: TGTGCCAGCAGCTTACCGGACAGGGGCTTTTCACCCCTCCACTTT. Translated, it gives CASSLPDRGFSPLHF.

This chain connects TRBV10-3 to TRBJ2-7, with TRBD2 identical over 7 bases. Germline V gene sequence: CDR1 ENHRY, CDR2 SYGVKD. The CDR3 sequence is 15 residues long. V dropped 6 bases and J dropped 1; count of bases not matched to a gene: 9. The CDR3 DNA reads as TGTGCCATCAGGACCACGGGCGGGGGATCCTACGAGCAGTACTTC. Its protein product is CAIRTTGGGSYEQYF.

This clone occurred once. This chain uses TRBV7-9 with TRBJ2-7; perhaps TRBD1 as D (5 bases). V was pared by 4 bases and J by 0 bases, with 13 bases between. In germline, CDR1 is SEHNR, CDR2 FQNEAQ (reference sequence). The length of the CDR3 is 15 residues. CDR3 nucleotides: TGTGCCAGCAGCTCGTACAGGTGGCGCTCCTACGAGCAGTACTTC. It codes for CASSSYRWRSYEQYF.

J is TRBJ2-2 and V is TRBV19, with D hard to call. Germline loops: CDR1 LNHDA, CDR2 SQIVND (reference sequence). Trimming cost V 3 bases and J 1 base, with 9 bases left between them. CDR3 length: 15 amino acids. CDR3 sequence: CASSISGLNTGELFF. In nucleotides, the CDR3 is TGTGCCAGTAGTATTTCGGGTCTGAACACCGGGGAGCTGTTTTTT.

This rearrangement joins TRBV5-1 to TRBJ1-4; 8 positions agree with TRBD1. The CDR3 runs to 16 residues. Germline values: CDR1 SGHRS, CDR2 YFSETQ. The junction had 6 bases not matched to a gene; V was cut back by 0 bases and J by 5 bases. This chain's CDR3 is CASSLAGQGGNEKLFF. In DNA, the CDR3 is TGCGCCAGCAGCTTGGCCGGACAGGGTGGGAATGAAAAACTGTTTTTT.